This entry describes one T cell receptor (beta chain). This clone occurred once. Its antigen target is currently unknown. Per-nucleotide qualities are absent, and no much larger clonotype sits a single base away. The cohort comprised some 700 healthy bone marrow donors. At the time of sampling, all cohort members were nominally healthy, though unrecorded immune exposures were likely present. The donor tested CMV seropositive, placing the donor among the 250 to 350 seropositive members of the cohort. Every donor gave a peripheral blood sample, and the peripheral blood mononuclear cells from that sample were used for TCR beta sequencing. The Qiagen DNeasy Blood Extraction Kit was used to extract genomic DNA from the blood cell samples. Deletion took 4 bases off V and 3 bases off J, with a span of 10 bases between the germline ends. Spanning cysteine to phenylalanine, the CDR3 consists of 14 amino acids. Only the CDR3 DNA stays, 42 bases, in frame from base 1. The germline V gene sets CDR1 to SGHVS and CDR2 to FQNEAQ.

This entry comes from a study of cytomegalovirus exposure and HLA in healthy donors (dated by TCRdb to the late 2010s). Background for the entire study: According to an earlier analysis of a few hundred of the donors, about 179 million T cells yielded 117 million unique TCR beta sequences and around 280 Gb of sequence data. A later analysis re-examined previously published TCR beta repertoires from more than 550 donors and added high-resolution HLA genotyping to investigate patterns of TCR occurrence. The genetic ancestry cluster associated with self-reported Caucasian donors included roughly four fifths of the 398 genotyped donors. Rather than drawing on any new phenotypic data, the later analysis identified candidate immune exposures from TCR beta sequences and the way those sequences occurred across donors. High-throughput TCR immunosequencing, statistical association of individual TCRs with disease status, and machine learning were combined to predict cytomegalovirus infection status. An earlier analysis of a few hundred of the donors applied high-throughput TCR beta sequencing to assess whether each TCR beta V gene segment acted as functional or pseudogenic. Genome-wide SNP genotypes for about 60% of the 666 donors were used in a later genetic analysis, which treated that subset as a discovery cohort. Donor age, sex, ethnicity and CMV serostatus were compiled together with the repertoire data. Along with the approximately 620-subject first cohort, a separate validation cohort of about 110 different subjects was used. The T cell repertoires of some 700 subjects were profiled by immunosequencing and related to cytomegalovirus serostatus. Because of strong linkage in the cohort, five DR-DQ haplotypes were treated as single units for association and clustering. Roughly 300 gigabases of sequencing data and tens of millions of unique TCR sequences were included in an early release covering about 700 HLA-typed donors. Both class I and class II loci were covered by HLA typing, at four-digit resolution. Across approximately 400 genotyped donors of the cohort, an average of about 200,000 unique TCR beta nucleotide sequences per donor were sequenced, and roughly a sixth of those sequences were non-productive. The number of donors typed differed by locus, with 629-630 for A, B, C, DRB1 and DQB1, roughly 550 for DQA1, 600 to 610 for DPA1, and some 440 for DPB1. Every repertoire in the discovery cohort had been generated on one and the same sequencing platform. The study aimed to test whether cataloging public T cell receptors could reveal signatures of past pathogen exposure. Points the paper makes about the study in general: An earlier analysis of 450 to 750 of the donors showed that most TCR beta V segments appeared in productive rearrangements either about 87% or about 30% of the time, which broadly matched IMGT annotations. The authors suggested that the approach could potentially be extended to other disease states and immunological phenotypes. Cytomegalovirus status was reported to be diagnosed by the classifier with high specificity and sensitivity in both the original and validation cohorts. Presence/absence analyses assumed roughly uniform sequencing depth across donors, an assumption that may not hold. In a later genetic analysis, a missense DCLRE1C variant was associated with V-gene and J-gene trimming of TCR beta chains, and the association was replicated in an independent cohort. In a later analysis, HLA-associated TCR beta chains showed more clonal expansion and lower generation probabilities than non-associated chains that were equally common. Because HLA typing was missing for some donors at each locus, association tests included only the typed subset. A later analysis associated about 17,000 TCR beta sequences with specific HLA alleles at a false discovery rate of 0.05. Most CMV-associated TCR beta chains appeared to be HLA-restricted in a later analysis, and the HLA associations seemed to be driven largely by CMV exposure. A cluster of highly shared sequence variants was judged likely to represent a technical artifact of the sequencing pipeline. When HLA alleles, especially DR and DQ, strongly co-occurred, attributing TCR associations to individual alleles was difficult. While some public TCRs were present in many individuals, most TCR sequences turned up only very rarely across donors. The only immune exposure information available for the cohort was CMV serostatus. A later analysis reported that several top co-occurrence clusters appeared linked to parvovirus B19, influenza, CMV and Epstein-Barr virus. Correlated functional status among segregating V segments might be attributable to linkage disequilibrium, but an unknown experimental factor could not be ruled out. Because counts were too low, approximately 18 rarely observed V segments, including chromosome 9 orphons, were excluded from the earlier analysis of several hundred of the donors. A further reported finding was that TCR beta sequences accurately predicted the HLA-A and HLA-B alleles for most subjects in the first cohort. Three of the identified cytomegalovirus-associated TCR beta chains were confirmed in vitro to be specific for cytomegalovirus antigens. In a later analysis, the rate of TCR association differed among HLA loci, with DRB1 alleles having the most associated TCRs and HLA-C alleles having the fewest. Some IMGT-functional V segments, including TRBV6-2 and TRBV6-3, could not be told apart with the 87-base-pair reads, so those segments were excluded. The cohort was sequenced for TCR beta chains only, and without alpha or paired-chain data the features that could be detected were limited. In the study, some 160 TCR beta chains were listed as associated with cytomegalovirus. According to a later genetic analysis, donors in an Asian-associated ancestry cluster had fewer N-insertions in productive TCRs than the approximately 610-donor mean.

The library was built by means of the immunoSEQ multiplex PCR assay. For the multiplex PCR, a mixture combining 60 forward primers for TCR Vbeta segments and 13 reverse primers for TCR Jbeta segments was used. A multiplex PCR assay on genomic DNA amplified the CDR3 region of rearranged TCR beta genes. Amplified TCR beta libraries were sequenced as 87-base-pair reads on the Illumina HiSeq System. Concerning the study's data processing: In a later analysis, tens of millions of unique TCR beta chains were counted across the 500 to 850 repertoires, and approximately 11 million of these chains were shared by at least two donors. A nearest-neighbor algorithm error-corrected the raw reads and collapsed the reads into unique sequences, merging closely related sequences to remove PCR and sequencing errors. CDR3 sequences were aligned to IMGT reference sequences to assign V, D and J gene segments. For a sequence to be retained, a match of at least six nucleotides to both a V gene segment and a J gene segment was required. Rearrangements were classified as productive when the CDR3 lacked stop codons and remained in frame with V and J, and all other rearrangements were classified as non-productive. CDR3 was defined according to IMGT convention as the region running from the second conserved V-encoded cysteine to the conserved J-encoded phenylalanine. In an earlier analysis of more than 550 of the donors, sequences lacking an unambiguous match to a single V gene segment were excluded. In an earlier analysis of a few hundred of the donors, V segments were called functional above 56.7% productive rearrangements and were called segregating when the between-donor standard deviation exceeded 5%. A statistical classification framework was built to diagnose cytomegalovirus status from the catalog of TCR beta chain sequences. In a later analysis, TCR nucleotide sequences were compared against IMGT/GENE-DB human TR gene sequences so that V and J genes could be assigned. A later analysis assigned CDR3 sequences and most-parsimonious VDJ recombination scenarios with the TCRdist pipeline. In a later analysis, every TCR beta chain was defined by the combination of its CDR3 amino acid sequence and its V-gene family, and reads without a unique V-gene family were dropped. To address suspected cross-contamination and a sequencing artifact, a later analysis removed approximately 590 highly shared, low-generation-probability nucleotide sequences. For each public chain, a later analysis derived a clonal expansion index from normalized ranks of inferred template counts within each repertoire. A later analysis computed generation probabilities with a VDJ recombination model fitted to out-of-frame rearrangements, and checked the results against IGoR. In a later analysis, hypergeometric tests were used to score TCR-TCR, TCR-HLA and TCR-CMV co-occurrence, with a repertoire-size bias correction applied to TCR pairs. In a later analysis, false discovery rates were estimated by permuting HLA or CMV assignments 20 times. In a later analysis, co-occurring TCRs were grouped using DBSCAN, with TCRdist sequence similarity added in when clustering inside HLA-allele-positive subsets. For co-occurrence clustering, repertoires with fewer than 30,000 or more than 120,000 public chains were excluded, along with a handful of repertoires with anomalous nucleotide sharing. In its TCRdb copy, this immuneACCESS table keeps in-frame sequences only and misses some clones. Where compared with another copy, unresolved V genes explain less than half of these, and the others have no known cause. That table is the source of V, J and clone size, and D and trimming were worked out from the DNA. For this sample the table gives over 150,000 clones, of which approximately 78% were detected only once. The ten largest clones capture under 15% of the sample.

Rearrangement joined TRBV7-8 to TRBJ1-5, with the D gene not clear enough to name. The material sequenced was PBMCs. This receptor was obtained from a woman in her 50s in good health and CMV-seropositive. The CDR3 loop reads CASSSWQDNQPQHF. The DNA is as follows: TGTGCCAGCAGCTCATGGCAGGACAATCAGCCCCAGCATTTT.